Following are 6 T cell receptor beta chains from one sample sequenced in a study of Ad26.COV2.S vaccination and SARS-CoV-2 variants. Treatment given: roughly 20 received Ad26.COV2.S at low or high dose, single or two shots; 5 received placebo; per-sample allocation not given. Collection of samples fell on day 63 after the first vaccine or placebo injection. The data were produced by immunoSEQ multiplex PCR, yet TCRdb's version contains in-frame clones alone and is incomplete. The table lists approximately 460,000 clones, roughly nine tenths of them singletons. The sequencing used peripheral blood, collected in a trial of Ad26.COV2.S vaccine versus placebo. All receptors come from a person between 18 and 60 years old who received the Ad26.COV2.S COVID-19 vaccine or a placebo.

The chain recombines TRBV6-5 with TRBJ2-7; a weak D match, TRBD1 (5 bases). Germline V gene data show CDR1 as MNHEY and CDR2 as SVGAGI. Between the trimmed V and J ends, which lost 8 bases and 3 bases, there was a span of 14 bases. The CDR3 is made up of 13 amino acids. The CDR3 coding sequence is TGTGCCAGCTCTGGCCAGGGATTCTACGAGCAGTACTTC. Translating it yields CASSGQGFYEQYF.

The chain couples TRBV7-8 to TRBJ2-4; TRBD2 aligns across 11 bases. Germline CDR1 reads SGHVS; CDR2 reads FQNEAQ. This CDR3 has 18 amino acids. V was pared by 4 bases and J by 8 bases, with 16 bases of the junction left unmatched. The CDR3 loop reads CASSSPPSGTSGIHIQYF. Written as DNA, the CDR3 is TGTGCCAGCAGCTCCCCCCCCTCCGGGACTAGCGGTATACACATTCAGTACTTC. Using reference TRBV7-8 and TRBJ2-4 for the parts outside the CDR3, the full variable domain is GAGVSQSPRYKVAKRGQDVALRCDPISGHVSLFWYQQALGQGPEFLTYFQNEAQLDKSGLPSDRFFAERPEGSVSTLKIQRTQQEDSAVYLCASSSPPSGTSGIHIQYFGAGTRLSVL.

V and J are TRBV9 and TRBJ1-3; D gene ambiguous. CDR1 and CDR2 from the germline V gene are SGDLS and YYNGEE. The CDR3 loop spans 15 amino acids. Deletions cut 4 bases from V and 0 bases from J, with 11 bases between. For the CDR3, the DNA is TGTGCCAGCAGCCTGTCGGAGGGCTCTGGAAACACCATATATTTT. Its translation: CASSLSEGSGNTIYF.

The rearrangement uses TRBV15 and TRBJ2-1; 8 bases line up with TRBD2. This CDR3 region has 12 residues. V shed 2 bases, J shed 12 bases, and the junction held 3 bases outside the gene matches. Looked up from germline, CDR1 is LNHNV and CDR2 is YYDKDF (reference sequence). The CDR3 bases are TGTGCCACCAGCAGAAAGCGGGAGAGGCAGTTCTTC. It translates to CATSRKRERQFF.

This clone was seen just once. J is TRBJ2-1 and V is TRBV7-3; the D call may be TRBD1 or TRBD2 (5 bases each). Between the trimmed V and J ends, which lost 0 bases and 8 bases, there was a span of 14 bases. CDR3 size: 15 residues. Germline values: CDR1 SGHTA, CDR2 FQGTGA. The CDR3 DNA follows: TGTGCCAGCAGCTTAACGCCAGGGATCGGGGATGAGCAGTTCTTC. It is translated as CASSLTPGIGDEQFF.

The chain is built from TRBV20-1 and TRBJ2-2; no clear D. The CDR3 sequence is 11 residues long. Trimming took off 2 bases at V and 5 bases at J, with 3 bases between the two ends. Germline CDR1 is DFQATT and CDR2 is SNEGSKA (reference sequence). The CDR3 protein is CSARLTGELFF. CDR3 DNA sequence: TGCAGTGCTAGACTAACCGGGGAGCTGTTTTTT.